This passage covers 4 T cell receptor beta chains from one sample sequenced in a study of shared clonotypes between healthy human individuals. Generated by immunoSEQ multiplex PCR, the TCRdb table keeps only in-frame clones and is missing some. The sample holds 2 million to 2.5 million clones; 93% are singletons and the top ten take 0.35% to 0.5%. The sequencing input was naive CD4+ T cells from PBMCs. The subset here: CD45RA+ positively selected. These receptors originate from a man aged 18 to 35 in good health. Some clones in this sample may be carry-over from other donors' samples.

The chain joins TRBV6-1 to TRBJ2-7; D uncertain. CDR1 MNHNS and CDR2 SASEGT come from the germline V gene. CDR3 length: 11 residues. V lost 7 bases and J lost 7, with 11 bases in between. CDR3 coding DNA: TGTGCCAGCACGTTGACTTGGGAGCAGTACTTC. Translating gives CASTLTWEQYF.

The V and J genes are TRBV4-3 and TRBJ2-4; D unresolved. Germline V CDR1 and CDR2: LGHNA, YSLEER. The CDR3 runs 16 residues. Trimming left V 1 base short and J 1 base short, with 11 bases between. The CDR3, as DNA: TGCGCCAGCAGCCAAGCCGACCTGGGGGCCAAAAACATTCAGTACTTC. Translating it yields CASSQADLGAKNIQYF.

The CDR3 loop reads CGASGNTIYF. The CDR3 nucleotides read TGTGGAGCCTCTGGAAACACCATATATTTT. V and J are TRBV28 and TRBJ1-3; D is ambiguous. Germline CDR1 MDHEN, CDR2 SYDVKM. This CDR3 is built from 10 residues. Looking up the rest from reference TRBV28 and TRBJ1-3 gives the full variable domain: DVKVTQSSRYLVKRTGEKVFLECVQDMDHENMFWYRQDPGLGLRLIYFSYDVKMKEKGDIPEGYSVSREKKERFSLILESASTNQTSMYLCGASGNTIYFGEGSWLTVV.

The rearrangement uses TRBV20-1 and TRBJ1-2; D gene unclear. The CDR3 loop spans 11 amino acids. V lost 6 bases to trimming and J lost 4 bases, with 9 bases between them. Germline V gene sequence: CDR1 DFQATT, CDR2 SNEGSKA (reference sequence). The DNA for the CDR3 is TGCAGTGCCCTCGGACCCTATGGCTACACCTTC. Translated: CSALGPYGYTF.